Listed here is a single T cell receptor beta chain. The antigen it binds to is not known. Base qualities are not at hand, and no much larger clone is one base apart. The germline V end is reduced by 8 bases and the J end by 2 bases; junction bases left unmatched: 9. Inclusive of the bounding cysteine and phenylalanine, the CDR3 is 14 residues long. The CDR3 DNA has 42 bases and is translated from base 1. The germline V gene specifies MDHEN as CDR1 and SYDVKM as CDR2. Using the deep immunoSEQ assay, multiplex PCR amplified TCR CDR3 regions from genomic DNA. Extracted genomic DNA from each cell subset was spread evenly across all wells of several immunoSEQ 96-well plates, with each plate serving as a replicate. For sorted subsets, roughly 200 ng genomic DNA, equal to 25,000 to 35,000 T cell genomes, was loaded into each replicate PCR. Purified libraries were quantified with a Qubit 3.0 fluorometer, sized on a Bioanalyzer 2100, and re-quantified with the KAPA Library Quantification kit. Each immunoSEQ 96-well plate was sequenced on its own single-read 150-cycle Illumina NextSeq 550 flow cell. As for the authors' bioinformatics: Because the immunoSEQ output held only junctional sequences and lacked quality scores, the filtering could not match the filtering applied to full-length reads. To assign V/J genes and CDR3, sequences were annotated against IMGT germline references using PyIR, a Python wrapper for IgBLAST v1.9. Any read was removed if the V/J assignment was weak (E-value above 1e-6), the CDR3 was missing, or the read contained stop codons, out-of-frame junctions, or ambiguous translated residues. V3J clonotypes were defined as sequences sharing an identical inferred V gene, J gene, and CDR3 amino acid sequence. To compute the percentage overlap between repertoires, the number of shared unique clonotypes was divided by the size of the smaller repertoire. Repertoire richness was assessed with RTK rarefaction, the Chao1 estimator, and Recon v2.1 estimates of unobserved clonotypes. For all TCRbeta clonotypes obtained by the gDNA method from a few donors, generation probabilities were computed with OLGA. Entries here come from immuneACCESS through TCRdb and include only in-frame sequences with V and J called. Some clones fail to appear in such tables; in the studies checked, an unresolved V gene covers under half of the shortfall, and the cause of the remainder is unknown. Clonal size and the V and J genes are those of that table, whereas D and trimming came from the DNA. This sample has hundreds of thousands of clones in its table, and nearly 98% of those were observed once. Together, the top ten hold more than 0.3% of the sample.

CD8 naive samples were CD45RO-negative cells positively selected for CCR7, giving a CD45RA+CCR7+ population that excluded TemRA cells. Healthy HIV-negative adults with no recently reported acute infections or vaccinations were included as donors. Every donor was a Caucasian adult living in Nashville, Tennessee, USA. After blood collection by leukapheresis, PBMCs were isolated using Ficoll-Histopaque density gradient centrifugation and then cryopreserved in the vapor phase of liquid nitrogen. Analytical flow cytometry was used to check the purity and quantity of every magnetically sorted T cell population. Each sorted fraction had its genomic DNA isolated and then quantified by UV absorbance on a Nanodrop 2000c. This sample stems from a study of shared clonotypes between healthy human individuals (dated by TCRdb to about 2020). Concerning the study at large: A few men and a couple of women, aged 18 to 49 years, made up the cohort. For each donor, CD4 naive and CD4 memory were each given three plates, CD8 naive was given two plates, and CD8 memory was given one plate. Blood TCR repertoires of 5 or 6 healthy adults were deeply sequenced to estimate repertoire size and the extent of clonotype sharing between individuals. To increase sequencing depth and limit assay-specific biases, TCR repertoire library preparation and sequencing were carried out by different laboratories using diverse techniques. Between about 0.8 and 9.5 billion PBMCs per donor were obtained by leukapheresis. What the research found in general, with its limitations: Clonotypes shared by all four sorted-subset donors showed higher generation probabilities than non-shared clonotypes. Sampling was restricted to blood, and TCR repertoires in tissues likely differ from the TCR repertoires found in blood. Because the study included a small number of donors, the genetic and exposure-history diversity represented was limited. Pairwise subsampling indicated that sequencing depth was expected to affect the degree of clonotype sharing among donors. When a handful of donors were compared, the shared fraction of clonotypes was 5% to 6.5% for naive CD4, about 4% for naive CD8, more than 2% for memory CD4, and about 0.36% for memory CD8. Incomplete sequencing was indicated by rarefaction of sorted-subset datasets, despite the large sequencing depth. Larger estimated clonotype richness was generally found for naive subsets than for memory subsets.

The material sequenced was naive CD8+ T cells sorted from blood. Interpreted using the paper, the cell subset or site label stands for: CD45RA+CCR7+. This clonotype originated in a man aged 30 to 45 in good health. This chain joins TRBV28 to TRBJ2-7; TRBD1 aligns with 7 central bases. The nucleotides are TGTGCCAGCGGCCAAACAGGGGTGCCCTACGAGCAGTACTTC. Its translation is CASGQTGVPYEQYF.